These T cell receptor beta chains were read from a single sample in a study of blood T cell repertoires in COVID-19. Profiling relied on immunoSEQ multiplex PCR, and the TCRdb table lists in-frame clones only, not all of them. The table records about 130,000 clones, 80% of them present only once. The sequencing sample was made of peripheral blood. These receptors originate from a man aged 65 to 79 with acute or convalescent COVID-19. Each CDR3 is given with its conserved first and last residue. D genes are given only for firm matches.

J,D,V,CDR3
TRBJ2-7,NA,TRBV15,CATSSGSFEQYF
TRBJ2-1,NA,TRBV14,CASSDLAGASSYNEQFF
TRBJ1-1,NA,TRBV10-3,CAISEPGLNTEAFF
TRBJ1-4,TRBD1,TRBV4-2,CASSPWGQGREKLFF
TRBJ1-1,NA,TRBV2,CASSQSENTEAFF
TRBJ1-1,TRBD1,TRBV5-1,CASSLTTGMNTEAFF
TRBJ1-1,TRBD1,TRBV19,CASSGTGTGAIEAFF
TRBJ1-1,NA,TRBV6-5,CASSLQVNTEAFF
TRBJ1-6,TRBD1,TRBV2,CASKRGQGSSYNSPLHF
TRBJ1-2,NA,TRBV14,CASSQVRGYGYTF
TRBJ2-7,NA,TRBV30,CAWSDSGSPYEQYF
TRBJ1-2,NA,TRBV20-1,CSATGGYGYTF
TRBJ1-3,NA,TRBV19,CASNSGSSGNTIYF
TRBJ2-7,TRBD2,TRBV4-1,CASSQDEVRGGRWWEQYF
TRBJ2-1,NA,TRBV15,CATSRGPGLSYNEQFF
TRBJ1-1,NA,TRBV12-5,CASGWGARENTEAFF
TRBJ1-3,NA,TRBV19,CASSMLQGLGNTIYF
TRBJ1-5,NA,TRBV18,CASSLDLDNQPQHF
TRBJ2-5,TRBD2,TRBV11-2,CASRPIAGGLRETQYF
TRBJ1-2,TRBD1,TRBV27,CASSSRGLGGGYTF
TRBJ2-1,TRBD2,TRBV6-5,CASRLLAGGFNEQFF
TRBJ2-3,NA,TRBV2,CASNGEATDTQYF